The 8 T cell receptor beta chains given below trace back to one sample, sequenced in a study of T cell changes during pregnancy in multiple sclerosis. Sequenced by immunoSEQ multiplex PCR; TCRdb stores in-frame clones only, minus some. The sample contains 65,000 to 75,000 clones, roughly 92% of which appear only once. Sequenced material: CD8+ T cells from peripheral blood mononuclear cells, taken in the third trimester of pregnancy. The receptor set was obtained from a female donor in good health, enrolled as a control in a pregnancy study.

The chain combines TRBV6-1 with TRBJ2-7; D possibly corresponds to TRBD2 (6 bases). V dropped 6 bases and J dropped 0 bases, with 9 bases sitting between them. CDR3 size: 13 residues. Germline V gene lookup returns CDR1 MNHNS and CDR2 SASEGT. The CDR3 coding sequence is TGTGCCAGCAGAGGGGACTTCTCCTACGAGCAGTACTTC. This translates into CASRGDFSYEQYF.

The genes are TRBV7-8 and TRBJ1-1; D is possibly TRBD1 (5 bases). The CDR3 has 11 amino acids. V gave up 5 bases and J gave up 7 bases, with 8 bases separating them. Germline V gene lookup returns CDR1 SGHVS and CDR2 FQNEAQ. For the CDR3, the DNA is TGTGCCAGCAGCGCGGGGGTTGAAGCTTTCTTT. Residues: CASSAGVEAFF.

V gene TRBV7-9 combines with J gene TRBJ1-2; 12 nucleotides line up with TRBD1. The germline CDR1 and CDR2 sequences are SEHNR and FQNEAQ (reference sequence). Trimming removed 3 bases from V and 8 bases from J; junction bases left unmatched: 19. This CDR3 region has 19 residues. DNA of the CDR3: TGTGCCAGCAGCTTCAGTTATTGGGACAGGGGGCGATTTTCGGGAGGCTACACCTTC. As protein: CASSFSYWDRGRFSGGYTF.

By share, this clone ranks as medium-sized. CDR3 residues: CASGPGDTEAFF. CDR3 DNA sequence: TGTGCTAGTGGCCCAGGGGACACTGAAGCTTTCTTT. The chain couples TRBV12-5 to TRBJ1-1; D is possibly TRBD1 (6 bases). This CDR3 is built from 12 residues. Germline CDR1 LGHNT, CDR2 FRNRAP. Trimming pared 6 bases from V and 3 bases from J, leaving 8 bases between.

This rearrangement joins TRBV27 to TRBJ2-7; 11 positions agree with TRBD2. The CDR3 contains 15 residues. The germline V gene has CDR1 MNHEY and CDR2 SMNVEV (reference sequence). The J segment lost 3 bases and the V segment lost 7 bases, leaving 8 bases of the junction unmatched. The CDR3 spells CASTPGTSGFYEQYF. The CDR3 region has the DNA TGTGCCAGCACTCCCGGGACTAGCGGTTTCTACGAGCAGTACTTC.

The J gene is TRBJ1-2, the V gene TRBV6-1; D is undetermined. Trimming shortened V by 1 base and J by 5 bases, and 17 bases separated the two germline ends. The CDR3 is 16 residues long. Germline assignment: CDR1 MNHNS and CDR2 SASEGT. The CDR3: CASSEEAEATLYGYTF. The CDR3 bases are TGTGCCAGCAGTGAAGAGGCGGAGGCTACGCTGTATGGCTACACCTTC.

The CDR3 loop reads CASSPISTTGGEFF. CDR3 nucleotides: TGTGCCAGCAGTCCCATATCGACGACAGGGGGCGAGTTCTTC. J is TRBJ2-1 and V is TRBV27; 10 positions match TRBD1. V shed 5 bases and J 14 bases; nucleotides not matched to a gene: 12. The V gene's germline CDR1 is MNHEY and CDR2 SMNVEV (reference sequence). The CDR3 has 14 residues.

The chain uses TRBV19 and TRBJ2-5; 9 bases map to TRBD2. This CDR3 has 17 residues. V shed 6 bases, J shed 5 bases, and the junction held 16 bases outside the gene matches. Germline lookup yields CDR1 LNHDA and CDR2 SQIVND (reference sequence). As DNA, the CDR3 is TGTGCCAGTAGAAATAAAGGCACGGGGCTAGCGGGGGAGACCCAGTACTTC. Protein: CASRNKGTGLAGETQYF.